What follows is one T cell receptor beta chain and its context. The assay was immunoSEQ multiplex PCR, and TCRdb's table has in-frame clones only and misses some. The sample holds 30,000 to 40,000 clones; nearly 90% are singletons and the top ten take over 9.5%. This CDR3 contains 14 residues. Unmatched junction bases numbered 4, after V lost 4 bases and J lost 0 bases. The germline gives CDR1 SGDLS, CDR2 YYNGEE. The data are from a study of T cell changes during pregnancy in multiple sclerosis. The V gene is TRBV9, the J gene TRBJ2-7; 7 positions match TRBD1. The receptor comes from a female donor with multiple sclerosis, enrolled in a pregnancy study. The starting material was CD8+ T cells from peripheral blood mononuclear cells, obtained in the second trimester of pregnancy. CDR3 loop: CASSPRDSSYEQYF. The CDR3 DNA is TGTGCCAGCAGCCCCCGGGACAGCTCCTACGAGCAGTACTTC.